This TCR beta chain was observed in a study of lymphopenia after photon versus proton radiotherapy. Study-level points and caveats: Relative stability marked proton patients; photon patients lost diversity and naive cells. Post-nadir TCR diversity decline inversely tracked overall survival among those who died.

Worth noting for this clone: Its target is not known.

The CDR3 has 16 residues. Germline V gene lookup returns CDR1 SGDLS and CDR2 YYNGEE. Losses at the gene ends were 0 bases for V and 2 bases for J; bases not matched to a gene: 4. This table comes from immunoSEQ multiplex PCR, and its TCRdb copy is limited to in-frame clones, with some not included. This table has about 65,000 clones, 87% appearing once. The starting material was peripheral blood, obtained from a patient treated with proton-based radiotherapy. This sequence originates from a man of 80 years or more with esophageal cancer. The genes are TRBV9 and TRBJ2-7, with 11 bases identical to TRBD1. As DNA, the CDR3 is TGTGCCAGCAGCGTAGGTCCGGGACAGGGGGCCTACGAGCAGTACTTC. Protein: CASSVGPGQGAYEQYF.